One sample yielded the 13 T cell receptor beta chains listed below, sequenced in a study of blood T cell repertoires in COVID-19. Repertoires were generated with immunoSEQ multiplex PCR, while TCRdb's copy carries only in-frame clones and drops some. The profile shows 330,000 or so clones, roughly 90% of them singletons. The sample was PBMCs or T cells enriched from blood (not recorded which). These receptors all stem from a woman aged 30 to 39 who had recovered from COVID-19.

The CDR3 bases are TGCGCCAGCAGTAGACTTACAGGGGGCTCTGAAGCTTTCTTT. Translation gives CASSRLTGGSEAFF. The chain couples TRBV5-1 to TRBJ1-1, with 9 bases fitting TRBD1. In germline, CDR1 is SGHRS, CDR2 YFSETQ. V dropped 5 bases and J dropped 6; count of bases not matched to a gene: 8. The CDR3 contains 14 residues.

V gene TRBV3-1 (or the pseudogene TRBV3-2) combines with J gene TRBJ1-2; 9 bases agree with TRBD1. The CDR3 is 14 amino acids. Germline CDR1 reads LGHDT; CDR2 reads YNNKEL (reference sequence). Trimming at V came to 3 bases and at J to 8 bases, leaving 7 bases not matched to a gene. The DNA of the CDR3 is TGTGCCAGCAGCCACGGACAGGGGAGTACCGGCTACACCTTC. It translates to CASSHGQGSTGYTF.

The J gene is TRBJ1-2, the V gene TRBV15; 9 bases match TRBD1. Germline loops: CDR1 LNHNV, CDR2 YYDKDF (reference sequence). This CDR3 has 14 residues. With 0 bases clipped from V and 4 bases from J, the junction kept 0 bases outside the gene matches. CDR3 sequence (DNA): TGTGCCACCAGCAGAGAGACAGGGGGCTATGGCTACACCTTC. Protein product: CATSRETGGYGYTF. Combining the CDR3 with reference TRBV15 and TRBJ1-2 gives the whole variable domain DAMVIQNPRYQVTQFGKPVTLSCSQTLNHNVMYWYQQKSSQAPKLLFHYYDKDFNNEADTPDNFQSRRPNTSFCFLDIRSPGLGDTAMYLCATSRETGGYGYTFGSGTRLTVV.

The chain recombines TRBV19 with TRBJ1-5, with 9 bases identical to TRBD1. The V and J ends lost 6 bases and 7 bases, in that order; junction bases with no gene match: 13. The germline gives CDR1 LNHDA, CDR2 SQIVND (reference sequence). The CDR3 is made up of 16 amino acids. CDR3 residues: CASRLEGQGPFQPQHF. For the CDR3, the DNA is TGTGCCAGTAGATTAGAGGGACAGGGTCCCTTCCAGCCCCAGCATTTT.

The chain joins TRBV5-1 to TRBJ2-7; 15 bases agree with TRBD2. Trimming removed 8 bases from V and 0 bases from J; junction bases left unmatched: 15. Germline-derived CDR1 and CDR2 are SGHRS and YFSETQ. The CDR3 loop spans 19 amino acids. The CDR3, as DNA: TGCGCCAGTCAGCTTGGACTAGCGGGGGGGTTCACCCTCTCCTACGAGCAGTACTTC. It specifies CASQLGLAGGFTLSYEQYF. Full variable domain (missing parts from reference TRBV5-1 and TRBJ2-7): KAGVTQTPRYLIKTRGQQVTLSCSPISGHRSVSWYQQTPGQGLQFLFEYFSETQRNKGNFPGRFSGRQFSNSRSEMNVSTLELGDSALYLCASQLGLAGGFTLSYEQYFGPGTRLTVT.

V and J are TRBV7-2 and TRBJ2-7; possibly TRBD2 for D (7 bases). V lost 8 bases to trimming and J lost 3 bases, with 14 bases between them. Germline CDR1 and CDR2: SGHTA and FQGNSA. CDR3 length: 13 residues. The CDR3 DNA is TGTGCCAGCCGCGAGGGGGGGATCTACGAGCAGTACTTC. Its translation: CASREGGIYEQYF.

The gene calls are TRBV12-3 or TRBV12-4 and TRBJ2-2; TRBD2 might be the D (6 bases). Between the trimmed V and J ends, which lost 7 bases and 7 bases, there was a span of 13 bases. This CDR3 is built from 13 residues. The CDR3 DNA reads as TGTGCCAGCACCCCTTACGGGGGCGGGGAGCTGTTTTTT. Its protein product is CASTPYGGGELFF.

The CDR3, as DNA: TGTGCCAGTAGTATGCTTGCAGGTTCTGGAAACACCATATATTTT. It codes for CASSMLAGSGNTIYF. The rearrangement links TRBV19 to TRBJ1-3; D call uncertain. The CDR3 length is 15 residues. The V gene's germline CDR1 is LNHDA and CDR2 SQIVND (reference sequence). Trimming left V 3 bases short and J 1 base short, with 10 bases between.

This clone was seen a single time. The chain couples TRBV3-1 (or the pseudogene TRBV3-2) to TRBJ1-1; TRBD1 agrees at 7 bases. Germline CDR1 reads LGHDT; CDR2 reads YNNKEL (reference sequence). The CDR3 loop spans 15 amino acids. V lost 4 bases to trimming and J lost 1 base; unmatched junction nucleotides: 6. The CDR3 is CASSRRGGANTEAFF. The CDR3 region has the DNA TGTGCCAGCAGCCGAAGAGGGGGCGCGAACACTGAAGCTTTCTTT.

The chain combines TRBV5-1 with TRBJ2-3; 9 bases agree with TRBD1. The CDR3 totals 14 residues. With 2 bases clipped from V and 5 bases from J, the junction kept 3 bases outside the gene matches. CDR1 and CDR2 from the germline V gene are SGHRS and YFSETQ. CDR3: CASSLQGAGDTQYF. The CDR3 nucleotides are TGCGCCAGCAGCTTACAGGGGGCGGGAGATACGCAGTATTTT.

This chain joins TRBV28 and TRBJ2-2; D may be TRBD1 (5 bases). The V and J ends lost 6 bases and 5 bases respectively, with 13 bases between them. Germline CDR1 reads MDHEN; CDR2 reads SYDVKM. The CDR3 consists of 14 residues. This CDR3 is CASSDTGPTGELFF. CDR3 nucleotide sequence: TGTGCCAGCAGCGACACAGGACCTACCGGGGAGCTGTTTTTT. Full variable domain (rest looked up from reference TRBV28 and TRBJ2-2): DVKVTQSSRYLVKRTGEKVFLECVQDMDHENMFWYRQDPGLGLRLIYFSYDVKMKEKGDIPEGYSVSREKKERFSLILESASTNQTSMYLCASSDTGPTGELFFGEGSRLTVL.

This chain links TRBV11-2 with TRBJ1-1, with D tentatively TRBD1 (6 bases). In germline, CDR1 is SGHAT, CDR2 FQNNGV. The CDR3 covers 13 residues. V lost 6 bases to trimming and J lost 3 bases, with 11 bases between them. For the CDR3, the DNA is TGTGCCAGCAGAGCAGGGGCGGACACTGAAGCTTTCTTT. Translation gives CASRAGADTEAFF. The full variable domain, completed using reference TRBV11-2 and TRBJ1-1, is EAGVAQSPRYKIIEKRQSVAFWCNPISGHATLYWYQQILGQGPKLLIQFQNNGVVDDSQLPKDRFSAERLKGVDSTLKIQPAKLEDSAVYLCASRAGADTEAFFGQGTRLTVV.

This clone was seen once. The chain has TRBV28 and TRBJ1-1; 9 bases align to TRBD1. The CDR3 extends over 15 amino acids. V lost 6 bases to trimming and J lost 1 base; unmatched junction nucleotides: 6. Germline assignment: CDR1 MDHEN and CDR2 SYDVKM. The CDR3 protein is CASRKQGAANTEAFF. For the CDR3, the DNA is TGTGCCAGCAGAAAACAGGGGGCTGCGAACACTGAAGCTTTCTTT.